A selection of T cell receptor beta chains follows, all from one sample in a study of blood T cell repertoires in COVID-19. Method: immunoSEQ multiplex PCR; TCRdb's copy keeps in-frame clones and lacks some. Of a few hundred thousand clones in the sample, approximately 81% were seen once. Source material: peripheral blood. The receptors originated from a woman younger than 35 with acute or convalescent COVID-19. The CDR3 runs from the conserved cysteine through the conserved F or W. A D gene is named only where the DNA matches it firmly. Not every row has a clone size; where given, it reads once, few, many or a size class.

CDR3 DNA | CDR3 protein | clone size | D gene | J gene | V gene
TGTGCCACCAGCGGAACCTTACAGGGGAATGAAAAACTGTTTTTT | CATSGTLQGNEKLFF | NA | TRBD1 | TRBJ1-4 | TRBV15
TGCGCCAGCAGCTTGGAATCCTCAGCGGGGTCAAGCACAGATACGCAGTATTTT | CASSLESSAGSSTDTQYF | NA | TRBD2 | TRBJ2-3 | TRBV5-1
TGTGCCAGCAGAGGCGCAGGGGGGAAAGAAAAACTGTTTTTT | CASRGAGGKEKLFF | NA | TRBD1 | TRBJ1-4 | TRBV6-6
TGTGCCAGTAGCCCGATATCGGGACAGGGAAGCTCCTATAATTCACCCCTCCACTTT | CASSPISGQGSSYNSPLHF | few | TRBD1 | TRBJ1-6 | TRBV19
TGTGCCAGCAGCCCGGGACAGGGGAATCAGCCCCAGCATTTT | CASSPGQGNQPQHF | NA | TRBD1 | TRBJ1-5 | TRBV5-6
TGTGCCAGCAGTTACCTAGGGGGCCTCGGCACTGAAGCTTTCTTT | CASSYLGGLGTEAFF | NA | TRBD1 | TRBJ1-1 | TRBV6-5
TGTGCTAGTGGTTTAGAGCGGGATGGAGAGACCCAGTACTTC | CASGLERDGETQYF | NA | TRBD2 | TRBJ2-5 | TRBV12-5
TGTGCCAGCAACCAGGACAGGGGAGGAGACACTGAAGCTTTCTTT | CASNQDRGGDTEAFF | NA | TRBD1 | TRBJ1-1 | TRBV5-5
TGTGCCAGCAGCCTCATTTGGACGGGAGACACTGAAGCTTTCTTT | CASSLIWTGDTEAFF | NA | NA | TRBJ1-1 | TRBV7-9
TGTGCCAGCAGTGAGAGAGGAAGACAGCGGGAGTACCAAGAGACCCAGTACTTC | CASSERGRQREYQETQYF | NA | TRBD2 | TRBJ2-5 | TRBV2
TGTGCCAGCAGCGTAGCGGGAGCGCCCTACAATGAGCAGTTCTTC | CASSVAGAPYNEQFF | NA | NA | TRBJ2-1 | TRBV9
TGCGCCAGCAGCCTCAGGGGAGTGGCCGCTTTCTTT | CASSLRGVAAFF | few | NA | TRBJ1-1 | TRBV4-1
TGTGCCAGCCGCTTAGGGGCAGGTCCTAGCAATCAGCCCCAGCATTTT | CASRLGAGPSNQPQHF | NA | NA | TRBJ1-5 | TRBV11-2
TGTGCCAGCAGCCAAGCAGGGACTGGCGCCTACGAGCAGTACTTC | CASSQAGTGAYEQYF | NA | NA | TRBJ2-7 | TRBV3-1/TRBV3-2
TGTGCCAGCAGCTGGACAGGGGACGAGCAGTACTTC | CASSWTGDEQYF | NA | TRBD1 | TRBJ2-7 | TRBV5-6
TGTGCCAGTAGTATAGCCCACAACACAGATACGCAGTATTTT | CASSIAHNTDTQYF | NA | NA | TRBJ2-3 | TRBV19
TGTGCCAGTAGTCTACGACACTCTAGCGGGAGTATGTGGGAGCAGTACTTC | CASSLRHSSGSMWEQYF | NA | TRBD2 | TRBJ2-7 | TRBV19
TGTGCCAGCACCCCCAGGGCGGGAGGCACAGATACGCAGTATTTT | CASTPRAGGTDTQYF | NA | TRBD2 | TRBJ2-3 | TRBV27
TGTGCCAGCAGCCTAGACAGGGTCTATGGCTACACCTTC | CASSLDRVYGYTF | NA | TRBD1 | TRBJ1-2 | TRBV2
TGTGCCAGCAGTGCCCCGGGACAGGGAGAAACTGAAGCTTTCTTT | CASSAPGQGETEAFF | NA | TRBD1 | TRBJ1-1 | TRBV6-7
TGTGCCAGTAGTCCCCGAGAGGGGCCCCAGCATTTT | CASSPREGPQHF | NA | NA | TRBJ1-5 | TRBV19
TGTGCCAGCAGCCAAGATCGCAGTAACTATGGCTACACCTTC | CASSQDRSNYGYTF | NA | NA | TRBJ1-2 | TRBV3-1/TRBV3-2
TGTGCCAGCAGCCTAGCGGGAGGGGGGGGTGAGCAGTTCTTC | CASSLAGGGGEQFF | once | TRBD2 | TRBJ2-1 | TRBV28
TGTGCCAGCAGCTTGGGGTCTAGCGGGGGGGATTACAATGAGCAGTTCTTC | CASSLGSSGGDYNEQFF | NA | TRBD2 | TRBJ2-1 | TRBV5-4
TGTGCTAGTGGCACTACTCAGGGCACGGCCGCCAAAAACATTCAGTACTTC | CASGTTQGTAAKNIQYF | NA | NA | TRBJ2-4 | TRBV12-5
TGTGCCAGCTCTTTAGCCGGGACAGGGGGCACTGAAGCTTTCTTT | CASSLAGTGGTEAFF | NA | TRBD1 | TRBJ1-1 | TRBV5-4
TGTGCCAGCAGCACAATGGACAACAGCCTACTCGAGCAGTACTTC | CASSTMDNSLLEQYF | NA | NA | TRBJ2-7 | TRBV21-1
TGTGCCAGCAGTTTGGGGCAGGGCGTCGGCTACACCTTC | CASSLGQGVGYTF | NA | NA | TRBJ1-2 | TRBV12-3/TRBV12-4